This T cell receptor beta chain is from a study of blood T cell repertoires in COVID-19. Comments on this clone: The sample has other DNA sequences that encode this CDR3 too.

Clones were sequenced by immunoSEQ multiplex PCR, and TCRdb holds only the in-frame ones, with some missing. Of about 200,000 clones listed, about four fifths are singletons. The source material was peripheral blood. The TCR comes from an elderly woman with COVID-19, enrolled during active disease.

CDR3 sequence (DNA): TGTGCCAGCAGTTTGCAGGGCTATGGCTACACCTTC. Encoded protein: CASSLQGYGYTF. This sequence joins TRBV28 and TRBJ1-2; perhaps TRBD1 as D (5 bases). CDR1 MDHEN and CDR2 SYDVKM come from the germline V gene. Trimming pared 3 bases from V and 4 bases from J, leaving 6 bases between. The CDR3 extends over 12 amino acids.